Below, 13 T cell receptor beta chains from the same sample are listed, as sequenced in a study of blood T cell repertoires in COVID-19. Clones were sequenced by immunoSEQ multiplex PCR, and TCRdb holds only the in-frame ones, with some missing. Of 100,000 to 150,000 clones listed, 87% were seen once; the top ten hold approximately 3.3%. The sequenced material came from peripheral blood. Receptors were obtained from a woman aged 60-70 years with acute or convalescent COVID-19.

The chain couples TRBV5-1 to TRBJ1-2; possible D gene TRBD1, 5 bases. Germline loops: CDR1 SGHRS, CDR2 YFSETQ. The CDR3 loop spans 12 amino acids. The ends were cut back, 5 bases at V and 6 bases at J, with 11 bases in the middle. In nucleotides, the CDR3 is TGCGCCAGCAGTGGGCAGGGAAATGGCTACACCTTC. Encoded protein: CASSGQGNGYTF.

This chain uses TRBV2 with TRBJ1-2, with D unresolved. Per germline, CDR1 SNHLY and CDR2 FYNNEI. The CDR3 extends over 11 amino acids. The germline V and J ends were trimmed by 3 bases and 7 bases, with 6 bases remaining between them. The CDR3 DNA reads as TGTGCCAGCAGTGATCGAGTTGGCTACACCTTC. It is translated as CASSDRVGYTF. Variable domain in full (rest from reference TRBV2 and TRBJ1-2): EPEVTQTPSHQVTQMGQEVILRCVPISNHLYFYWYRQILGQKVEFLVSFYNNEISEKSEIFDDQFSVERPDGSNFTLKIRSTKLEDSAMYFCASSDRVGYTFGSGTRLTVV.

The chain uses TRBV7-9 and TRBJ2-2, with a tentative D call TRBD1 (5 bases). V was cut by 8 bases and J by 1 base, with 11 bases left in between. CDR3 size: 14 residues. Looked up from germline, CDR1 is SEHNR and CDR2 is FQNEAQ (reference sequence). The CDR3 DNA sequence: TGTGCCAGCGCCAAAGGACAGAACACCGGGGAGCTGTTTTTT. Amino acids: CASAKGQNTGELFF.

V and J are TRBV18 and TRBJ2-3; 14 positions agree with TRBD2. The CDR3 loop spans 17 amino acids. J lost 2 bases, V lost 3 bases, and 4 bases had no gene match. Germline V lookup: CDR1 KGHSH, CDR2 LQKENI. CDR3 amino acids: CASSPGLAGVITDTQYF. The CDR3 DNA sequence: TGTGCCAGCTCACCGGGACTAGCGGGAGTTATCACAGATACGCAGTATTTT.

CDR3 sequence: CAISESWRGGHNYGYTF. The DNA of the CDR3 is TGTGCCATCAGTGAGTCGTGGAGGGGAGGGCATAACTATGGCTACACCTTC. This chain links TRBV10-3 with TRBJ1-2, with D perhaps matching TRBD1 (5 bases). Per the germline V gene, CDR1 is ENHRY and CDR2 is SYGVKD. The CDR3 covers 17 residues. V dropped 0 bases and J dropped 1 base, with 15 bases sitting between them.

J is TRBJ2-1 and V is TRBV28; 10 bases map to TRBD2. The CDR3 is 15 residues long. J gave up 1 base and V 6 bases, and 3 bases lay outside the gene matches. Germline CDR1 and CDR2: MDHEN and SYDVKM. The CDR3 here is CASSLAGESYNEQFF. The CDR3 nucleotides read TGTGCCAGCAGCCTAGCGGGAGAATCCTACAATGAGCAGTTCTTC.

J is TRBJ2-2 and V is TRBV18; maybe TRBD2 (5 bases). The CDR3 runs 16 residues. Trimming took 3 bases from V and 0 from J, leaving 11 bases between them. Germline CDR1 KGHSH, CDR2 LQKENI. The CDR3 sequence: CASSPSAATNTGELFF. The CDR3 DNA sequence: TGTGCCAGCTCACCTTCAGCGGCAACGAACACCGGGGAGCTGTTTTTT.

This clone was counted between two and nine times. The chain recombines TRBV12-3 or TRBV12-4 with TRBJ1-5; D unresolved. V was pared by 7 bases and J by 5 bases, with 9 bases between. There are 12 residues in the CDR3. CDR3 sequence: CASNEVDQPQHF. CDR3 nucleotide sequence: TGTGCCAGCAACGAAGTAGATCAGCCCCAGCATTTT.

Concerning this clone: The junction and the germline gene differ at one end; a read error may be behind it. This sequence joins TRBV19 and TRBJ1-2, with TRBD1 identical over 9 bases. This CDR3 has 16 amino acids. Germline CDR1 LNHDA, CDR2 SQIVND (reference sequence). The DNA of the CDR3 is TGTGCCAGTAGTTCAAGGACAGGGGAATGGTACTATGGCCACACCTTC. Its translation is CASSSRTGEWYYGHTF. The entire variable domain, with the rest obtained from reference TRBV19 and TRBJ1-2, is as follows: DGGITQSPKYLFRKEGQNVTLSCEQNLNHDAMYWYRQDPGQGLRLIYYSQIVNDFQKGDIAEGYSVSREKKESFPLTVTSAQKNPTAFYLCASSSRTGEWYYGHTFGSGTRLTVV.

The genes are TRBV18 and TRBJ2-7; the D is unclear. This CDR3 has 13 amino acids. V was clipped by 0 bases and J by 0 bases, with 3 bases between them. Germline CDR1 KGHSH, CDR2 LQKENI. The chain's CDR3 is CASSPPSSYEQYF. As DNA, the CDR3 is TGTGCCAGCTCACCACCCAGCTCCTACGAGCAGTACTTC.

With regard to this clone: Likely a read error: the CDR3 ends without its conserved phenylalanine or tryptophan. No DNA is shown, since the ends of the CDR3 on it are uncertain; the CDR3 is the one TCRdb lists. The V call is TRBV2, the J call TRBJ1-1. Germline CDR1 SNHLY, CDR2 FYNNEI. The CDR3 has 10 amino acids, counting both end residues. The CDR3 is CASSLDLPRV.

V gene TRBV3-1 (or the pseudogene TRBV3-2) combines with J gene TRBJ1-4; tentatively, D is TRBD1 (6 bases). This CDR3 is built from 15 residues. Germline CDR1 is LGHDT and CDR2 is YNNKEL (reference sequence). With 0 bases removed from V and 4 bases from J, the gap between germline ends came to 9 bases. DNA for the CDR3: TGTGCCAGCAGCCAAGAGGGGGCCGGTAATGAAAAACTGTTTTTT. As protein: CASSQEGAGNEKLFF.

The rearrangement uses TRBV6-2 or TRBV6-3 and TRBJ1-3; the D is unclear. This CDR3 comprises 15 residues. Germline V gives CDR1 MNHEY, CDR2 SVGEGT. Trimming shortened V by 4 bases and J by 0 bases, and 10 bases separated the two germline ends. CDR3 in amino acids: CASSSEPGSGNTIYF. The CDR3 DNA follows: TGTGCCAGCAGTTCCGAGCCTGGCTCTGGAAACACCATATATTTT.